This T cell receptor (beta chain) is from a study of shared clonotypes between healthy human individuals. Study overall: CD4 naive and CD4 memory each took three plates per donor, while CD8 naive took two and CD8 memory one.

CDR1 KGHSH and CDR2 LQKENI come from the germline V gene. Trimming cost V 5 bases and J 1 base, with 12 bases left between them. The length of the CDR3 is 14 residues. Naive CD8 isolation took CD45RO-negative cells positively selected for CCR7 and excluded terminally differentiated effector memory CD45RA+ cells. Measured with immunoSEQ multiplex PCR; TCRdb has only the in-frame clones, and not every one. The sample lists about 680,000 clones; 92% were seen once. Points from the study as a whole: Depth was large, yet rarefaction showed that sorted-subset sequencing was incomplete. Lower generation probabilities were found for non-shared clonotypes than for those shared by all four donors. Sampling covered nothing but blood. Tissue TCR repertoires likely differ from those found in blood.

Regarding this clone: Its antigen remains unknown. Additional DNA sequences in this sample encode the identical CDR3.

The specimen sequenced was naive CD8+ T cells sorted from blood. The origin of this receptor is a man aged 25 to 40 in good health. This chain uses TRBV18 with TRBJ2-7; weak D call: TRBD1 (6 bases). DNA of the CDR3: TGTGCCAGCTCAAGTACAGGGTCTTCCTACGAGCAGTACTTC. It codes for CASSSTGSSYEQYF.